This TCR beta chain appears in the sequencing data of a study of technical replicates of blood from a handful of donors (dated by TCRdb to about 2017). CDR1 is given as SGHTA and CDR2 as FQGNSA, both from the germline V gene. Trimming takes 4 bases from V and 2 bases from J, and the germline ends sit 13 bases apart. The CDR3 sequence holds 15 residues, the cysteine and phenylalanine included. The read is trimmed to its CDR3 DNA, 45 bases read in frame from base 1. The method was the immunoSEQ multiplex PCR assay. As stored in TCRdb, this immuneACCESS dataset retains in-frame rearrangements with V and J assigned. A fraction of the clones does not appear; measured against another copy, unresolved V genes explain less than half of the discrepancy, and the remainder lacks a known reason. Recorded for this sample are tens of thousands of clones; about 94% of them occurred a single time. 0.39% of the sample belongs to the ten largest clones.

With respect to this clone: What this receptor recognizes is not known. No per-base quality is available; no much larger clone lies one base away.

The chain is assembled from TRBV7-2 and TRBJ2-3; the D gene remains uncertain. The TCR originated in a human donor in good health. Material for sequencing was T cells isolated from PBMCs. The DNA sequence is as follows: TGTGCCAGCAGCTCCAGAGGCGTACTCACAGATACGCAGTATTTT. Its translation is CASSSRGVLTDTQYF.